This T cell receptor (beta chain) was captured in a study of shared clonotypes between healthy human individuals. General study findings and limits: In general, naive subsets displayed greater estimated richness than memory subsets did.

Only one count was recorded for this clone. Its target is not known. With V trimmed by 7 bases and J by 8 bases, 8 bases remained unmatched. Per germline, CDR1 SGHRS and CDR2 YFSETQ. The CDR3 totals 13 residues. Caucasian adults residing in Nashville, Tennessee made up all the donors. A CD45RA+ naive subset and a CD45RA-negative memory subset were split from CD4+ cells. Sequenced by immunoSEQ multiplex PCR; TCRdb stores in-frame clones only, minus some. Among 850,000 to 1,200,000 clones listed, about 70% were seen once. This chain joins TRBV5-1 and TRBJ1-4; 7 bases fit TRBD1. The sequence was collected from a man younger than 35 in good health. The specimen was memory CD4+ T cells sorted from blood. The subset here: CD45RA-negative fraction. DNA for the CDR3: TGCGCCAGCGGGGACAGAGAAAGGGAAAAACTGTTTTTT. Translation: CASGDREREKLFF.